What follows are 29 T cell receptor beta chains derived from one specimen sequenced in a study of cytomegalovirus exposure and HLA in healthy donors. 13 Jbeta primers and 60 Vbeta primers were used for the PCR. Produced via immunoSEQ multiplex PCR; TCRdb's table is partial and in-frame only. Of under 200,000 clones in the sample, roughly 84% were seen once. Sequencing was carried out using PBMCs. These receptors were collected from a man aged 30-40 years in good health and CMV-seronegative.

V usage is TRBV5-1 and J usage is TRBJ2-5; the D gene is possibly TRBD2 (6 bases). CDR1 SGHRS and CDR2 YFSETQ come from the germline V gene. The CDR3 has 17 residues. V was shortened by 3 bases and J by 6 bases, with 24 bases between the two germline ends. CDR3: CASSWGVSGEVGKTQYF. CDR3 nucleotides: TGCGCCAGCAGCTGGGGGGTTTCCGGGGAGGTAGGCAAGACCCAGTACTTC.

The chain combines TRBV7-2 with TRBJ2-1; D is unresolved. V lost 2 bases to trimming and J lost 7 bases, with 3 bases between them. There are 11 residues in the CDR3. Germline CDR1 and CDR2: SGHTA and FQGNSA. Here the CDR3 reads CASSLTNEQFF. The DNA for the CDR3 is TGTGCCAGCAGCTTAACAAATGAGCAGTTCTTC.

This chain joins TRBV29-1 and TRBJ2-2; D unclear. The CDR3 consists of 14 residues. Germline lookup yields CDR1 SQVTM and CDR2 ANQGSEA. Trimming removed 5 bases at V and 0 bases at J, with 10 bases between. CDR3 DNA: TGCAGCGTTATACATATCGCGAACACCGGGGAGCTGTTTTTT. Translated: CSVIHIANTGELFF.

The chain recombines TRBV10-3 with TRBJ2-5, with 14 nucleotides matching TRBD2. The germline gives CDR1 ENHRY, CDR2 SYGVKD. J gave up 5 bases and V 10 bases, and 9 bases lay outside the gene matches. This CDR3 region has 15 residues. The CDR3 protein is CASRRTSGGPETQYF. Written as DNA, the CDR3 is TGTGCCAGTCGAAGGACTAGCGGGGGGCCGGAGACCCAGTACTTC.

The chain recombines TRBV5-1 with TRBJ2-3; D ambiguous. V lost 0 bases and J lost 0, with 20 bases in between. Germline V gene data show CDR1 as SGHRS and CDR2 as YFSETQ. The CDR3 is made up of 19 amino acids. For the CDR3, the DNA is TGCGCCAGCAGCTTGGGCGCAATAGCCCGACTGAGTAGCACAGATACGCAGTATTTT. Its translation is CASSLGAIARLSSTDTQYF. Full variable domain (outside the CDR3, taken from reference TRBV5-1 and TRBJ2-3): KAGVTQTPRYLIKTRGQQVTLSCSPISGHRSVSWYQQTPGQGLQFLFEYFSETQRNKGNFPGRFSGRQFSNSRSEMNVSTLELGDSALYLCASSLGAIARLSSTDTQYFGPGTRLTVL.

This clone turned up a few times. The chain is built from TRBV4-1 and TRBJ2-3, with unresolved D. Germline V gene sequence: CDR1 MGHRA, CDR2 YSYEKL. Trimming took 1 base from V and 5 from J, leaving 7 bases between them. CDR3 length: 13 amino acids. The CDR3 nucleotides are TGCGCCAGCAGCCAAGTCGGAGAAGATACGCAGTATTTT. It translates to CASSQVGEDTQYF.

The V gene is TRBV20-1, the J gene TRBJ2-1; TRBD1 matches at 7 bases. J was trimmed by 10 bases and V by 3 bases; bases with no gene match: 0. Per the germline V gene, CDR1 is DFQATT and CDR2 is SNEGSKA (reference sequence). CDR3 size: 10 residues. The CDR3 DNA is TGCAGTGCTAGCAGGGGGGAGCAGTTCTTC. It is translated as CSASRGEQFF.

This clone appeared a single time. V is TRBV4-1 and J is TRBJ2-5; 7 nucleotides match TRBD1. V gave up 1 base and J gave up 11 bases; unmatched junction bases: 13. Looked up from germline, CDR1 is MGHRA and CDR2 is YSYEKL. The CDR3 runs to 15 residues. In DNA form, the CDR3 reads TGCGCCAGCAGCCAAGGACAGGGCCCCCTAGGAGAGCAGTACTTC. This gives the protein CASSQGQGPLGEQYF.

The rearrangement links TRBV4-2 to TRBJ1-2; 10 positions match TRBD1. Trimming cost V 1 base and J 2 bases; bases outside gene matches: 7. This CDR3 has 17 residues. CDR1 and CDR2 from the germline V gene are LGHNA and YNFKEQ. This chain's CDR3 is CASSQAPGQGGNYGYTF. CDR3 in DNA: TGTGCCAGCAGCCAAGCCCCCGGACAGGGGGGGAACTATGGCTACACCTTC.

This chain connects TRBV9 to TRBJ2-7; TRBD1 is a possible D gene (5 bases). Germline CDR1 SGDLS, CDR2 YYNGEE. This CDR3 contains 15 residues. Trimming took off 0 bases at V and 3 bases at J, with 13 bases between the two ends. The CDR3 DNA follows: TGTGCCAGCAGCGTAGAGGCAGGGTATGGCTACGAGCAGTACTTC. Translation: CASSVEAGYGYEQYF.

The V call is TRBV4-1, the J call TRBJ1-4, with 7 bases that match TRBD1. This CDR3 has 18 amino acids. The ends lost 2 bases at V and 0 bases at J; junction bases unmatched: 9. In germline, CDR1 is MGHRA, CDR2 YSYEKL. The CDR3 spells CASSQHPGQSATNEKLFF. CDR3 nucleotides: TGCGCCAGCAGCCAACATCCGGGACAGAGTGCAACTAATGAAAAACTGTTTTTT.

The J gene is TRBJ2-6, the V gene TRBV5-1; 7 positions agree with TRBD1. Germline CDR1 is SGHRS and CDR2 is YFSETQ. The CDR3 has 15 residues. The junction had 8 bases not matched to a gene; V was cut back by 0 bases and J by 11 bases. Written as DNA, the CDR3 is TGCGCCAGCAGCTTGGTGCGAAGTCAGGGGGACGTCCTGACTTTC. Residues: CASSLVRSQGDVLTF.

V gene TRBV29-1 combines with J gene TRBJ2-7, with D uncertain. The CDR3 is 13 amino acids. Germline V gives CDR1 SQVTM, CDR2 ANQGSEA. Trimming stripped 1 base from V and 2 bases from J, with 9 bases between. CDR3 DNA sequence: TGCAGCGTTGAAGGCCCACAAACCTACGAGCAGTACTTC. Amino acids: CSVEGPQTYEQYF.

About this clone itself: At one end, the junction sequence differs from germline, possibly due to a read error. This chain joins TRBV6-5 and TRBJ1-2; possible D gene TRBD1, 5 bases. CDR1 MNHEY and CDR2 SVGAGI come from the germline V gene. The CDR3 totals 16 residues. CDR3 DNA sequence: TGTGCCAGCAGTCACTCAATAGGGGTTGACTTTAATGGCTACACCTTC. It is translated as CASSHSIGVDFNGYTF.

The V gene is TRBV7-2, the J gene TRBJ2-7; 7 nucleotides line up with TRBD2. Trimming took 3 bases from V and 3 from J; bases not matched to a gene: 5. CDR1 is SGHTA, CDR2 FQGNSA, per germline. This CDR3 is built from 14 residues. The CDR3 loop reads CASSFDRTSYEQYF. Written as DNA, the CDR3 is TGTGCCAGCAGCTTCGATAGGACTAGCTACGAGCAGTACTTC.

The chain combines TRBV4-3 with TRBJ2-5, with TRBD1 matching over 9 bases. The length of the CDR3 is 14 residues. Trimming cost V 0 bases and J 5 bases; bases outside gene matches: 1. The germline gives CDR1 LGHNA, CDR2 YSLEER. The chain's CDR3 is CASSQDDRGETQYF. The CDR3 nucleotides read TGCGCCAGCAGCCAAGACGACAGGGGGGAGACCCAGTACTTC.

The chain employs TRBV19 and TRBJ1-1; D may be TRBD1 (6 bases). Germline V gene sequence: CDR1 LNHDA, CDR2 SQIVND (reference sequence). The CDR3 has 14 amino acids. V lost 7 bases and J lost 1, with 13 bases in between. CDR3 coding DNA: TGTGCCAGTAATCGGGACACCTGGAACACTGAAGCTTTCTTT. Protein product: CASNRDTWNTEAFF.

This clone was seen more than once but under ten times. The J gene is TRBJ2-3, the V gene TRBV6-1, with 14 nucleotides matching TRBD2. J lost 3 bases, V lost 0 bases, and 2 bases had no gene match. The CDR3 has 17 amino acids. In germline, CDR1 is MNHNS, CDR2 SASEGT. The CDR3 DNA follows: TGTGCCAGCAGTGAAGCGACTAGCGGGGGGGTGACAGATACGCAGTATTTT. It specifies CASSEATSGGVTDTQYF.

The chain recombines TRBV27 with TRBJ1-2, with 8 bases matching TRBD1. V lost 3 bases and J lost 2; bases outside the gene matches: 5. The CDR3 spans 15 residues. Germline lookup yields CDR1 MNHEY and CDR2 SMNVEV (reference sequence). In DNA, the CDR3 is TGTGCCAGCAGTTTGAGCAACAGGGGGAACTATGGCTACACCTTC. This codes for CASSLSNRGNYGYTF.

This chain links TRBV5-8 with TRBJ2-7, with a weak D call TRBD1 (6 bases). Germline loops: CDR1 SGHTS, CDR2 YDEGEE. Deletions cut 4 bases from V and 6 bases from J, with 20 bases between. This CDR3 comprises 15 residues. The CDR3 DNA reads TGTGCCAGCAGCAATCAACCGACAGGTCCCAGCGAGCAGTACTTC. Its translation: CASSNQPTGPSEQYF.

This rearrangement joins TRBV7-2 to TRBJ2-7; 12 nucleotides agree with TRBD2. The CDR3 length is 16 residues. Trimming at V came to 4 bases and at J to 4 bases, leaving 8 bases not matched to a gene. The V gene's germline CDR1 is SGHTA and CDR2 FQGNSA. CDR3: CASSSTGTSGLYEQYF. CDR3 nucleotide sequence: TGTGCCAGCAGCTCAACCGGGACTAGCGGGTTATACGAGCAGTACTTC.

The rearrangement uses TRBV2 and TRBJ2-5; TRBD1 might be the D (5 bases). Germline V lookup: CDR1 SNHLY, CDR2 FYNNEI. Trimming removed 11 bases at V and 4 bases at J, with 17 bases between. This CDR3 has 13 amino acids. For the CDR3, the DNA is TGTGCCGGGCAGACAGTCCCAAGAGAGACCCAGTACTTC. Its translation is CAGQTVPRETQYF.

The V and J genes are TRBV6-5 and TRBJ2-3; D perhaps matches TRBD2 (8 bases). The ends were cut back, 7 bases at V and 3 bases at J, with 17 bases in the middle. This CDR3 spans 15 amino acids. CDR1 and CDR2 from the germline V gene are MNHEY and SVGAGI. The CDR3 DNA reads as TGTGCCAGCAAGGGGGCGGGAGGTAGAACAGATACGCAGTATTTT. Its translation: CASKGAGGRTDTQYF.

CDR3 protein: CASSYGGVGQPQHF. The CDR3 DNA reads as TGTGCCAGCAGTTACGGCGGGGTTGGCCAGCCCCAGCATTTT. The rearrangement joins TRBV6-5 to TRBJ1-5; D is unclear. V lost 2 bases and J 7 bases, leaving 12 bases between the germline ends. This CDR3 comprises 14 residues. Germline V CDR1 and CDR2: MNHEY, SVGAGI.

The chain is built from TRBV18 and TRBJ2-1; 10 nucleotides match TRBD1. V trimming: 5 bases; J trimming: 10 bases; junction bases outside the gene matches: 5. The CDR3 consists of 13 residues. Germline CDR1 and CDR2: KGHSH and LQKENI. This chain's CDR3 is CASSADRGQEQFF. CDR3 DNA sequence: TGTGCCAGCTCAGCAGACAGGGGGCAAGAGCAGTTCTTC.

V is TRBV5-1 and J is TRBJ1-1; D gene ambiguous. CDR1 and CDR2 from the germline V gene are SGHRS and YFSETQ. Trimming pared 0 bases from V and 1 base from J, leaving 7 bases between. The CDR3 totals 14 residues. CDR3 DNA sequence: TGCGCCAGCAGCTTGGGACCGGGGAACACTGAAGCTTTCTTT. This sequence encodes CASSLGPGNTEAFF.

J is TRBJ1-6 and V is TRBV2; D gene unclear. V was cut by 8 bases and J by 7 bases, with 9 bases left in between. This CDR3 has 12 amino acids. The V gene's germline CDR1 is SNHLY and CDR2 FYNNEI. DNA of the CDR3: TGTGCCAGCGGCCGCGGGAATTCACCCCTCCACTTT. Its protein is CASGRGNSPLHF.

The genes are TRBV6-5 and TRBJ1-5; 7 positions agree with TRBD1. With 6 bases clipped from V and 6 bases from J, the junction kept 8 bases outside the gene matches. Per the germline V gene, CDR1 is MNHEY and CDR2 is SVGAGI. The CDR3 sequence is 14 residues long. The CDR3 DNA is TGTGCCAGCAGCCGACAGGGCGCCGGTCAGCCCCAGCATTTT. Protein sequence: CASSRQGAGQPQHF.

The chain links TRBV5-5 to TRBJ2-3, with D possibly TRBD1 on 5 matching bases. V gave up 0 bases and J gave up 4 bases, with 9 bases separating them. The CDR3 loop spans 14 amino acids. The germline gives CDR1 SGHKS, CDR2 YYEKEE (reference sequence). The CDR3 nucleotides are TGTGCCAGCAGCTTGGACTGGGGCGCAGATACGCAGTATTTT. Protein product: CASSLDWGADTQYF. Supplemented by reference TRBV5-5 and TRBJ2-3, the full variable domain reads DAGVTQSPTHLIKTRGQQVTLRCSPISGHKSVSWYQQVLGQGPQFIFQYYEKEERGRGNFPDRFSARQFPNYSSELNVNALLLGDSALYLCASSLDWGADTQYFGPGTRLTVL.